This section outlines one T cell receptor beta chain sequence together with its context. The sample originates from a study of T-cell reconstitution after alpha-beta-depleted transplantation in children. V was clipped by 5 bases and J by 0 bases, with 11 bases between them. The germline CDR1 and CDR2 sequences are SGHDN and FVKESK. CDR3 length: 15 residues. As it was prepared, the TCRbeta library received unique molecular identifiers. MiXCR was run by TCRdb on the PCR reads, yielding one entry per CDR3 protein. This repertoire shows some 490,000 distinct CDR3 sequences, around 13% found once; its top ten account for under 7%.

Sequenced material: PBMCs from the stem cell graft donor, taken from the stem cell graft. The clonotype was recovered from a human donor who donated a stem cell graft to a child with combined immunodeficiency. The chain links TRBV14 to TRBJ1-3; D remains ambiguous. The CDR3 reads CASSIAVHSGNTIYF. The DNA of the CDR3 is TGTGCCAGCAGCATCGCAGTGCACTCTGGAAACACCATATATTTT.